This record covers a single T cell receptor beta chain. Its binding antigen is unknown. There are no base qualities to consult, and no much larger clone falls within one base. TCRbeta CDR3 regions were amplified from genomic DNA by means of the immunoSEQ Assay, a bias-controlled multiplex PCR. Processing in the source paper ran as follows. Within the assay, amplification of reference gene primers was used to estimate how many nucleated cells each sample contained. To quantify the absolute abundance of each unique TCRbeta CDR3 rearrangement, sequence reads were collapsed and filtered. For each sample, productive Simpson clonality was calculated by taking the square root of Simpson's diversity index across productive rearrangements. TCRdb carries this immuneACCESS record with in-frame sequences only. Its versions omit some clonotypes, under half of them owing to an unresolved V gene in the studies checked, with the rest unexplained. V and J calls and clone size follow that table, whereas D and trimming were derived from the DNA. The sample data list 180,000 or so clones, and more than 75% of these were observed just once. Of the sample, around a sixth is held by the ten largest clones.

Trimming at the junction amounts to 8 bases on V and 10 bases on J, and the germline ends lie 23 bases apart. CDR1 and CDR2 were assigned from the germline V gene (reference sequence) as LNHDA and SQIVND. From the cysteine up to the phenylalanine, the CDR3 has a length of 14 residues. The kept DNA is CDR3 alone, 42 bases in frame from the first base. In Seattle, one collaborating source enrolled patients while the infection was active and tracked those patients longitudinally over the course of disease. Each collaborating institution followed its own protocols to collect whole blood in K2EDTA tubes. Collaborator samples were shipped for TCRbeta analysis as frozen whole blood, isolated PBMCs, or DNA extracted from either sample type. This sample was included in a study of blood T cell repertoires in COVID-19 (dated by TCRdb to the early 2020s). For context, the study as a whole: Samples covering the acute and convalescent phases of COVID-19 were provided by collaborators in the United States, Italy and Spain. The prospective study material was composed of cDNA or gDNA derived from T cells, B-cell-depleted T cells, or PBMCs. The dataset comprised deeply sampled blood TCRbeta repertoires from subjects exposed to, actively infected with, or recovered from COVID-19. The repertoires were released in a freely available public database meant as a resource for research on the immune response to SARS-CoV-2. The samples were drawn from the first 160 participants of the ongoing ImmuneRACE study and from over a thousand subjects provided by 6 global collaborators. Sample metadata almost always included a de-identified subject ID, COVID-19 status, age in years and sex. Where HLA class I and class II types were available, the types were taken from metadata supplied by the sample provider, not from assay-based typing. Study-level results and caveats: The quantity of clinical and demographic metadata differed by source and by participant and was supplied without curation.

The chain is assembled from TRBV19 and TRBJ1-1; the D gene is unclear. The source material was peripheral blood. This TCR derives from a person aged 70 to 85 with COVID-19, enrolled during active disease. The DNA sequence reads TGTGCCAGTTCTCCGCCAACAGACGGACTTGGAGCTTTCTTT. The resulting protein is CASSPPTDGLGAFF.